A selection of T cell receptor beta chains follows, all from one sample in a study of cytomegalovirus exposure and HLA in healthy donors. TCRdb's copy holds only in-frame clones and misses some; the assay was immunoSEQ multiplex PCR. The table lists 160,000 or so clones, more than 70% of them singletons. Material for sequencing was PBMCs. Receptor source: a young man in good health and CMV-seronegative. Each CDR3 is given with its conserved first and last residue. Fields, in order: CDR3 protein, CDR3 DNA, V gene, clone size, D gene, J gene. The D gene is left open where the match is weak. Rows may omit the clone size; those that give it use once, few, many or a size class.

CASSLEKTGQRAYSNQPQHF | TGCGCCAGCAGCCTCGAGAAGACAGGCCAACGGGCTTATAGCAATCAGCCCCAGCATTTT | TRBV4-1 | - | - | TRBJ1-5
CASRTTGGLSYNEQFF | TGTGCCAGCAGGACAACAGGGGGGTTATCCTACAATGAGCAGTTCTTC | TRBV2 | - | TRBD1 | TRBJ2-1
CASSPPQYTEAFF | TGTGCCAGCAGCCCCCCCCAGTACACTGAAGCTTTCTTT | TRBV28 | once | - | TRBJ1-1
CASSLTGQGSYGYTF | TGTGCCAGCAGCTTAACTGGACAGGGGTCTTATGGCTACACCTTC | TRBV7-2 | - | TRBD1 | TRBJ1-2
CASRMDRNYEQYF | TGTGCCAGCAGGATGGACAGAAATTACGAGCAGTACTTC | TRBV27 | - | - | TRBJ2-7
CASTYSVGELFF | TGTGCCAGCACATATTCGGTCGGGGAGCTGTTTTTT | TRBV28 | - | - | TRBJ2-2
CASSPPYTEAFF | TGTGCCAGTAGTCCTCCCTACACTGAAGCTTTCTTT | TRBV19 | - | - | TRBJ1-1
CASSLGTGLATNEKLFF | TGTGCCAGCTCACTTGGGACAGGGTTGGCAACTAATGAAAAACTGTTTTTT | TRBV18 | - | TRBD1 | TRBJ1-4
CASTNPGGPNSGEQFF | TGTGCCAGCACCAACCCGGGGGGGCCCAATTCTGGTGAGCAGTTCTTC | TRBV11-3 | - | TRBD2 | TRBJ2-1
CASSQGGRGSESEQFF | TGCGCCAGCAGCCAAGGGGGGCGTGGCTCGGAGAGTGAGCAGTTCTTC | TRBV4-1 | - | - | TRBJ2-1
CASSRASGTDTQYF | TGTGCCAGCAGCCGGGCTAGCGGCACAGATACGCAGTATTTT | TRBV7-2 | - | - | TRBJ2-3